This TCR beta chain was identified in a study of blood T cell repertoires in COVID-19. Study details: Samples came from the United States, Italy and Spain, spanning acute and convalescent COVID-19.

Sequencing was performed with immunoSEQ multiplex PCR; in TCRdb, only in-frame clones are kept and a portion is missing. Among hundreds of thousands of clones listed, about 87% were seen once. Germline loops: CDR1 KGHSH, CDR2 LQKENI. The CDR3 runs 14 residues. Trimming took 2 bases from V and 8 from J; bases not matched to a gene: 2. Enrolled through a virtual design, the participants were between 18 and 89 years of age and came from some 26 US areas. The receptor was derived from a woman aged 35 to 49 with acute COVID-19. The sequenced sample consisted of PBMCs or T cells enriched from blood (not recorded which). The chain combines TRBV18 with TRBJ1-4, with 10 nucleotides matching TRBD1. The DNA for the CDR3 is TGTGCCAGCTCACCAGACAGGGGGCTAGAAAAACTGTTTTTT. Its protein is CASSPDRGLEKLFF.